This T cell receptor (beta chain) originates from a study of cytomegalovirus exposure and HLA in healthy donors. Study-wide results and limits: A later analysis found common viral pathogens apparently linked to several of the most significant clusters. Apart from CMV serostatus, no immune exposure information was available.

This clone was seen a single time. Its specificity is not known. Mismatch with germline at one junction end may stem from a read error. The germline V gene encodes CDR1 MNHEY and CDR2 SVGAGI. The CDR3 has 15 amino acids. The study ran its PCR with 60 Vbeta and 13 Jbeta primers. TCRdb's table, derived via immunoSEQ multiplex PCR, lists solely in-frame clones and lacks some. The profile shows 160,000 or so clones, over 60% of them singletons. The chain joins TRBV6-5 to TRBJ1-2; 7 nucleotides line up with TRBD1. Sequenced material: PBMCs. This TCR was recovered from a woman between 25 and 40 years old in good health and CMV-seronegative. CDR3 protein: CASSVGTVESYGYPF. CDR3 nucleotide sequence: TGTGCCAGCAGTGTAGGGACAGTAGAAAGCTATGGCTACCCCTTC.